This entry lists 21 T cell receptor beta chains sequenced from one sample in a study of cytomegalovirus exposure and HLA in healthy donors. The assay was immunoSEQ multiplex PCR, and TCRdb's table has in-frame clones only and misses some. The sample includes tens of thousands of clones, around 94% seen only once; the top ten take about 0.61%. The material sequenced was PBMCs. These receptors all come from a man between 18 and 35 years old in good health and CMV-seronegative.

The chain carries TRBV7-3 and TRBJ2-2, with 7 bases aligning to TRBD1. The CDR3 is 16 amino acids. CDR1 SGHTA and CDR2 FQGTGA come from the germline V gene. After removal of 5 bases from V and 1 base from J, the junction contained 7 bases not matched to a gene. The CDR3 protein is CASSTETGMNTGELFF. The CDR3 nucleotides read TGTGCCAGCAGCACCGAGACAGGGATGAACACCGGGGAGCTGTTTTTT.

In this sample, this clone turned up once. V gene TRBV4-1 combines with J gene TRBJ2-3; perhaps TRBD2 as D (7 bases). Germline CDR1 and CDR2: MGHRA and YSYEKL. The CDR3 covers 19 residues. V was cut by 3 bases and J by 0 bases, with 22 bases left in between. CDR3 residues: CASSHPMRGGGTSTDTQYF. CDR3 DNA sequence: TGCGCCAGCAGCCATCCGATGAGGGGGGGCGGAACTAGCACAGATACGCAGTATTTT.

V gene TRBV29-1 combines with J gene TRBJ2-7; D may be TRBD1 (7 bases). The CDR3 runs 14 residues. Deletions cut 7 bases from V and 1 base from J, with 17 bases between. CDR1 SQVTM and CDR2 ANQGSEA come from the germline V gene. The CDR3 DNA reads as TGCAGCGCATCAGGGGGGCAGGGTTCCTACGAGCAGTACTTC. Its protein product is CSASGGQGSYEQYF.

The CDR3 sequence is CASSLTGPDTQYF. DNA for the CDR3: TGTGCCAGCAGCTTAACTGGGCCAGATACGCAGTATTTT. This chain connects TRBV7-9 to TRBJ2-3, with unresolved D. Trimming pared 2 bases from V and 4 bases from J, leaving 7 bases between. Per germline, CDR1 SEHNR and CDR2 FQNEAQ (reference sequence). The CDR3 spans 13 residues.

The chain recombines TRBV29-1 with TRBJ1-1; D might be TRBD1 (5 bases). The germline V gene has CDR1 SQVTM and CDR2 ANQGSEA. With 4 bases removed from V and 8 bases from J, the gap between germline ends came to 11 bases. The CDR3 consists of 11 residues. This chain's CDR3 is CSVARATEAFF. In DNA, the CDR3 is TGCAGCGTTGCCAGGGCTACAGAAGCTTTCTTT.

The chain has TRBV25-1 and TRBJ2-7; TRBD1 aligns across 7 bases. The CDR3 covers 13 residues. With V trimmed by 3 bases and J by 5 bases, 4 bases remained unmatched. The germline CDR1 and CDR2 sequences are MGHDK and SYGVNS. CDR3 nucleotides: TGTGCCAGCAGTGAGACAGGGTTCCACGAGCAGTACTTC. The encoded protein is CASSETGFHEQYF.

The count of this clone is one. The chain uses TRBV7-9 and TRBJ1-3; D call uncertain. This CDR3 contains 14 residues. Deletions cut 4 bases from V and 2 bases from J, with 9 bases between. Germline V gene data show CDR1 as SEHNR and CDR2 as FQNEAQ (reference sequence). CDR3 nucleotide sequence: TGTGCCAGCAGCTCCCAGAGGCCTGGAAACACCATATATTTT. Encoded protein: CASSSQRPGNTIYF.

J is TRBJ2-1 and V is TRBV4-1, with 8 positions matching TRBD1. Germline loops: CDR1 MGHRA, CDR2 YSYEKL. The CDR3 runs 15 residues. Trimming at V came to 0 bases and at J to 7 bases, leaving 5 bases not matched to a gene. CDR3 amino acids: CASSQESRGRNEQFF. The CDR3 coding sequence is TGCGCCAGCAGCCAAGAAAGCAGGGGGCGGAATGAGCAGTTCTTC.

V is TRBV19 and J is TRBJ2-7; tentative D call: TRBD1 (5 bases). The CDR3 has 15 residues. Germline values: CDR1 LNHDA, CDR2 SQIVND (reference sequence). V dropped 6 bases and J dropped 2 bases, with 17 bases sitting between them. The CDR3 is CASSNRAGPPYEQYF. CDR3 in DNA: TGTGCCAGTAGCAATAGGGCAGGGCCCCCCTACGAGCAGTACTTC.

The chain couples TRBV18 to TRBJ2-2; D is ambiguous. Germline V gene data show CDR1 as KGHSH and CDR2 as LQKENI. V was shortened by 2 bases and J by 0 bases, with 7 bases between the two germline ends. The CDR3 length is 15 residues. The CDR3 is CASSPSRANTGELFF. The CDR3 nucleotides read TGTGCCAGCTCACCAAGTCGGGCGAACACCGGGGAGCTGTTTTTT.

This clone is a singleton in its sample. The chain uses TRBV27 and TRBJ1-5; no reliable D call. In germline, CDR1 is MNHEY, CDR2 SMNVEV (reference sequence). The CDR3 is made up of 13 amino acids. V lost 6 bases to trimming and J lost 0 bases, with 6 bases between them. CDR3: CASRGHSNQPQHF. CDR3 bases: TGTGCCAGCAGGGGCCATAGCAATCAGCCCCAGCATTTT.

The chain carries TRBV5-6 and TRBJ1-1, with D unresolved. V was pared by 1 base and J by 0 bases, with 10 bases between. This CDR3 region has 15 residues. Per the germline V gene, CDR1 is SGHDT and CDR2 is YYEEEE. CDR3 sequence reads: CASSLLTEMNTEAFF. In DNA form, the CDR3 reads TGTGCCAGCAGCTTGTTGACTGAGATGAACACTGAAGCTTTCTTT.

CDR3: CASSTSSGRASYNEQFF. CDR3 coding DNA: TGTGCCAGCAGTACCTCTAGCGGGAGGGCCTCCTACAATGAGCAGTTCTTC. The chain is built from TRBV27 and TRBJ2-1; 12 bases fit TRBD2. This CDR3 has 17 amino acids. After removal of 5 bases from V and 0 bases from J, the junction contained 5 bases not matched to a gene. The germline V gene encodes CDR1 MNHEY and CDR2 SMNVEV (reference sequence).

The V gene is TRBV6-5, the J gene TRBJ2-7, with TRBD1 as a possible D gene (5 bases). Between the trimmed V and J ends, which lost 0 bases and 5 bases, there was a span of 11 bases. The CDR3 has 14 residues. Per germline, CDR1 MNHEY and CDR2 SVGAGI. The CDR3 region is CASSYSTAGDEQYF. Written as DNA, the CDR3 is TGTGCCAGCAGTTACTCGACAGCAGGAGACGAGCAGTACTTC.

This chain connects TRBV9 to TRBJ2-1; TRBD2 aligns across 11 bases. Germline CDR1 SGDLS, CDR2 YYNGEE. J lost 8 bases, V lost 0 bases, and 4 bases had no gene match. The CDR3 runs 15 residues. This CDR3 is CASSVEPSGRHEQFF. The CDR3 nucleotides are TGTGCCAGCAGCGTAGAGCCTAGCGGGAGGCATGAGCAGTTCTTC. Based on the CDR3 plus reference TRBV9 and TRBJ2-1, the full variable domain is DSGVTQTPKHLITATGQRVTLRCSPRSGDLSVYWYQQSLDQGLQFLIQYYNGEERAKGNILERFSAQQFPDLHSELNLSSLELGDSALYFCASSVEPSGRHEQFFGPGTRLTVL.

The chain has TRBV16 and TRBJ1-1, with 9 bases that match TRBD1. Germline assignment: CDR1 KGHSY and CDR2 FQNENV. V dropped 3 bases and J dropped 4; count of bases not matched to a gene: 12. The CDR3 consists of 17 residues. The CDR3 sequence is CASSHSREGTGPTEAFF. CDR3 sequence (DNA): TGTGCCAGCAGCCATTCCCGAGAGGGGACAGGGCCCACTGAAGCTTTCTTT.

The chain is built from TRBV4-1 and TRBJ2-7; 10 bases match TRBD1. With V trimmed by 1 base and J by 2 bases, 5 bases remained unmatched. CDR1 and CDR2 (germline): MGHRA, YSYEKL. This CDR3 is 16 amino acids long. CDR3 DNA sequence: TGCGCCAGCAGCCAAGTCGGGACAGGGGCAGCCTACGAGCAGTACTTC. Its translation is CASSQVGTGAAYEQYF.

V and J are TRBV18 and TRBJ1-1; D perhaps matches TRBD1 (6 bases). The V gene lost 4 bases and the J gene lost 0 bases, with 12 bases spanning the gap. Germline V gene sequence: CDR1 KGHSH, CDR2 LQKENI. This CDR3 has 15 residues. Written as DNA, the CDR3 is TGTGCCAGCTCACTGCACAGGGACATGAACACTGAAGCTTTCTTT. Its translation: CASSLHRDMNTEAFF. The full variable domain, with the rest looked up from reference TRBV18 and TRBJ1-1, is NAGVMQNPRHLVRRRGQEARLRCSPMKGHSHVYWYRQLPEEGLKFMVYLQKENIIDESGMPKERFSAEFPKEGPSILRIQQVVRGDSAAYFCASSLHRDMNTEAFFGQGTRLTVV.

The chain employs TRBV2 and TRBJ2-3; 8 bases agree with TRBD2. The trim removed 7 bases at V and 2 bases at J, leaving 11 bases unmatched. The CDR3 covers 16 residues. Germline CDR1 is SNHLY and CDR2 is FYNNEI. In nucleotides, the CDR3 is TGTGCCAGCAAGTGGCGGGGGGTCGCGACCACAGATACGCAGTATTTT. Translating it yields CASKWRGVATTDTQYF.

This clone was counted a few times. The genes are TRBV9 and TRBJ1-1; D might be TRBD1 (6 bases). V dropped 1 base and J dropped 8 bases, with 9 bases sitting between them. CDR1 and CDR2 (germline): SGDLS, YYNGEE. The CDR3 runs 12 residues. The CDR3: CASSVQGREAFF. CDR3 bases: TGTGCCAGCAGCGTACAGGGGCGCGAAGCTTTCTTT.

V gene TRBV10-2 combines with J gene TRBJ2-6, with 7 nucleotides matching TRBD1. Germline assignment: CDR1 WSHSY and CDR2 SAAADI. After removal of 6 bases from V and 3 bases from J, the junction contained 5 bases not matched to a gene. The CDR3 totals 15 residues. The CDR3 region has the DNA TGCGCCAGCAGAACGGCAGGGGGTGGGGCCAACGTCCTGACTTTC. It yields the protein CASRTAGGGANVLTF.